The text below deals with one TCR beta chain. The target of this receptor is not known. Base qualities are not at hand, and no much larger clone is one base apart. V is pruned by 7 bases and J by 4 bases, leaving 8 bases of the junction without a gene match. CDR1 MNHNY and CDR2 SVGAGI were looked up in the germline V gene (reference sequence). Spanning cysteine to phenylalanine, the CDR3 consists of 15 amino acids. The sequence is cut down to CDR3 DNA, 45 bases in frame from base 1. For the CD8 naive samples, CD45RO-negative cells were positively selected for CCR7, yielding a CD45RA+CCR7+ population from which TemRA cells were excluded. Donors were healthy HIV-negative adults with no recently reported acute infections or vaccinations. Every donor was a Caucasian adult living in Nashville, Tennessee, USA. After blood collection by leukapheresis, PBMCs were isolated using Ficoll-Histopaque density gradient centrifugation and then cryopreserved in the vapor phase of liquid nitrogen. Analytical flow cytometry was used to check the purity and quantity of each magnetically sorted T cell population. From each sorted fraction, genomic DNA was isolated and quantified by UV absorbance on a Nanodrop 2000c.

Using the deep immunoSEQ assay, TCR CDR3 regions were amplified from genomic DNA by multiplex PCR. Genomic DNA extracted from each cell subset was distributed evenly over all wells of several immunoSEQ 96-well plates, and each plate served as one replicate. For sorted subsets, around 0.2 ug of genomic DNA, equivalent to around 31,000 T cell genomes, went into each replicate PCR. The purified libraries were quantified using a Qubit 3.0 fluorometer, sized with a Bioanalyzer 2100, and then quantified again using the KAPA Library Quantification kit. Every immunoSEQ 96-well plate was sequenced on a separate single-read 150-cycle Illumina NextSeq 550 flow cell. The source study handled its data this way. Because only junctional sequences without quality scores were contained in the immunoSEQ output, filtering matching that applied to full-length reads could not be performed. Sequences were annotated with PyIR, a Python wrapper for IgBLAST v1.9, using IMGT germline references to assign V/J genes and CDR3. Reads were removed for weak V/J assignments (E-value above 1e-6), missing CDR3, stop codons, out-of-frame junctions, or ambiguous translated residues. V3J clonotypes were defined by identical inferred V gene, J gene, and CDR3 amino acid sequence. The percentage overlap between two repertoires was calculated by dividing the number of shared unique clonotypes by the size of the smaller repertoire. Repertoire richness was assessed with RTK rarefaction, the Chao1 estimator, and Recon v2.1 estimates of unobserved clonotypes. For all TCRbeta clonotypes obtained by the gDNA method from a few donors, generation probabilities were computed with OLGA. TCRdb took over this immuneACCESS table, retaining in-frame rearrangements with V and J assigned. Such tables are incomplete; in checked studies, under half of the missing clones stem from an unresolved V gene, and the remainder is unexplained. V and J calls and clone size come straight from that table; D and trimming were deduced from the DNA. Across this sample there are about 1,800,000 clones, with about 95% seen only once. Around 1.2% of the sample belongs to the ten largest clones.

This specimen comes from a study of shared clonotypes between healthy human individuals (dated by TCRdb to the early 2020s). Background on the whole study: A couple of women and a few men aged 18 to 49 years were included in the cohort. Between about 0.94 and 10 billion PBMCs per donor were obtained by leukapheresis. For each donor, three plates each were used for CD4 naive and CD4 memory, two plates were used for CD8 naive, and one plate was used for CD8 memory. The study deeply sequenced blood TCR repertoires of about 5 healthy adults to estimate repertoire size and the extent of clonotype sharing between individuals. Different laboratories and diverse techniques were used to prepare libraries and sequence TCR repertoires, to increase sequencing depth and limit assay-specific biases.

Findings and caveats that apply to the study as a whole: Pairwise subsampling indicated that sequencing depth was expected to affect the degree of clonotype sharing among donors. Sampling was restricted to blood, and TCR repertoires in tissues likely differ from the TCR repertoires found in blood. Clonotypes shared by all four sorted-subset donors showed higher generation probabilities than non-shared clonotypes. Even with the large sequencing depth, rarefaction of the sorted-subset datasets indicated that sequencing was incomplete. Because the study included a small number of donors, the genetic and exposure-history diversity represented was limited. Estimated clonotype richness was generally larger for naive than for memory subsets. When several donors were compared, the shared fraction of clonotypes was 5% to 6.5% for naive CD4, 3.5% to 4% for naive CD8, 2.3% for memory CD4, and 0.4% for memory CD8.

The TCR comes from a man aged 18 to 29 in good health. The sequencing input was naive CD8+ T cells sorted from blood. This specimen's cell subset or site label, per the study, means: CD45RA+CCR7+. The V and J segments used are TRBV6-6 and TRBJ1-1; 11 bases in the middle match TRBD1. The CDR3 here reads CASIDRDRGFTEAFF. The DNA is TGTGCCAGCATTGACCGGGACAGGGGGTTCACTGAAGCTTTCTTT.